Below are 24 T cell receptor beta chains sequenced from a single sample in a study of spatial heterogeneity in lung cancer (dated by TCRdb to between 2018 and 2021). Explained via the paper, the time point label denotes: blood at routine non-recurrence follow-up after resection. The library was built by means of 5' RACE. The run used a NextSeq 500. Starting from the raw public reads, TCRdb applied fastp trimming at Q25, assembled clones with MiXCR and retained in-frame beta chains. Here each entry gathers all rows of one CDR3 protein and keeps the most common genes and DNA. The sample data list about 45,000 distinct CDR3 sequences, and under 25% of these were observed just once. The ten largest clones take up 6.5% to 9% of the sample. Sequenced here: PBMCs, sampled at follow-up. The receptors originated from a female donor with early-stage non-small cell lung cancer.

This sequence joins TRBV6-5 and TRBJ1-2, with D possibly matching TRBD1 (6 bases). Germline CDR1 reads MNHEY; CDR2 reads SVGAGI. The CDR3 runs 12 residues. Trimming shortened V by 8 bases and J by 6 bases, and 13 bases separated the two germline ends. Here the CDR3 DNA reads TGTGCCAGCGCCCGGGGGCCTGATGGCTACACCTTC. Translation gives CASARGPDGYTF.

This clonotype was detected a few times. The rearrangement uses TRBV20-1 and TRBJ2-2, with D hard to call. The CDR3 loop spans 14 amino acids. The germline V gene encodes CDR1 DFQATT and CDR2 SNEGSKA (reference sequence). Trimming shortened V by 3 bases and J by 2 bases, and 10 bases separated the two germline ends. The CDR3 DNA reads as TGCAGTGCTAGGGAAACCCGTAACACCGGGGAGCTGTTTTTT. As protein: CSARETRNTGELFF.

Only a few counts were recorded for this clonotype. The chain couples TRBV5-6 to TRBJ2-5; D not certain. Germline V gene sequence: CDR1 SGHDT, CDR2 YYEEEE. CDR3 length: 14 amino acids. V was clipped by 3 bases and J by 3 bases, with 12 bases between them. In nucleotides, the CDR3 is TGTGCCAGCAGCTCCCAAGCGACCAAAGAGACCCAGTACTTC. It is translated as CASSSQATKETQYF.

The V call is TRBV10-3, the J call TRBJ2-7; 10 nucleotides agree with TRBD2. The CDR3 extends over 15 amino acids. Germline values: CDR1 ENHRY, CDR2 SYGVKD. V lost 0 bases, J lost 10 bases, and 9 bases stayed unmatched. The CDR3, as DNA: TGTGCCATCAGTGAGTCGACCCTAGCGGGAGAAGCACAGTACTTC. Residues: CAISESTLAGEAQYF.

This clonotype showed up many times. The junction does not match germline at one end; this may be a read error. The rearrangement joins TRBV7-7 to TRBJ2-3, with D hard to call. Germline-derived CDR1 and CDR2 are SSHAT and FNYEAQ (reference sequence). The CDR3 is made up of 15 amino acids. The CDR3: CASSLGPGSTDTQYF. The CDR3 region has the DNA TGTGCTAGCAGCTTAGGGCCGGGCAGCACAGATACGCAGTATTTT.

The sample holds a few counts of this clonotype. The chain joins TRBV7-9 to TRBJ2-7, with D hard to call. The V end was cut by 2 bases, the J end by 0 bases, with 17 bases between. CDR3 length equals 17 residues. The V gene's germline CDR1 is SEHNR and CDR2 FQNEAQ (reference sequence). The CDR3 DNA reads as TGTGCCAGCAGCTTACCCTCCCTGGTAGCAATCTCCTACGAGCAGTACTTC. Translated: CASSLPSLVAISYEQYF.

This clonotype has more than one count but fewer than ten. V gene TRBV6-2 or TRBV6-3 combines with J gene TRBJ1-2, with 7 bases fitting TRBD1. CDR1 is MNHEY and CDR2 is SVGEGT in the germline V gene. The CDR3 is 14 amino acids. The V segment lost 7 bases and the J segment 4 bases; nucleotides outside the gene matches: 9. CDR3: CASMTQGGSYGYTF. The CDR3 DNA follows: TGTGCCAGCATGACTCAGGGGGGCTCCTATGGCTACACCTTC.

The V and J genes are TRBV7-9 and TRBJ2-2, with D uncertain. The CDR3 has 15 residues. The V and J ends lost 1 base and 6 bases respectively, with 12 bases between them. Germline CDR1 reads SEHNR; CDR2 reads FQNEAQ (reference sequence). For the CDR3, the DNA is TGTGCCAGCAGCTTAGTGTCGGGTCGGGCCGGGGAGCTGTTTTTT. This codes for CASSLVSGRAGELFF.

This chain connects TRBV4-1 to TRBJ2-5; D ambiguous. Trimming took 5 bases from V and 5 from J, leaving 12 bases between them. This CDR3 has 13 amino acids. The germline V gene encodes CDR1 MGHRA and CDR2 YSYEKL. Written as DNA, the CDR3 is TGCGCCAGCAGCTGGACGGGTCTTGAGACCCAGTACTTC. This gives the protein CASSWTGLETQYF.

The genes are TRBV6-5 and TRBJ1-1; D gene ambiguous. Trimming left V 2 bases short and J 2 bases short, with 9 bases between. Germline values: CDR1 MNHEY, CDR2 SVGAGI. This CDR3 spans 14 amino acids. CDR3 bases: TGTGCCAGCAGTTACGTTGGCCCTAACACTGAAGCTTTCTTT. It translates to CASSYVGPNTEAFF.

This clonotype was observed a few times. The chain has TRBV20-1 and TRBJ2-3; 7 nucleotides line up with TRBD1. CDR1 is DFQATT, CDR2 SNEGSKA, per germline (reference sequence). The CDR3 totals 14 residues. The J segment lost 1 base and the V segment lost 3 bases, leaving 4 bases of the junction unmatched. The CDR3: CSASTGTGTDTQYF. The CDR3, as DNA: TGCAGTGCTAGTACCGGGACAGGCACAGATACGCAGTATTTT.

This clonotype was observed at least ten times. This chain connects TRBV29-1 to TRBJ2-7; the match to TRBD1 covers 8 bases. The V segment lost 7 bases and the J segment 2 bases; nucleotides outside the gene matches: 7. The CDR3 spans 13 residues. Germline CDR1 is SQVTM and CDR2 is ANQGSEA. The CDR3 region is CSASATGAYEQYF. CDR3 coding DNA: TGCAGCGCATCAGCGACAGGGGCCTACGAGCAGTACTTC.

This chain uses TRBV29-1 with TRBJ1-4, with a possible D match to TRBD1 (6 bases). V was cut by 6 bases and J by 4 bases, with 12 bases left in between. Germline CDR1 and CDR2: SQVTM and ANQGSEA. This CDR3 contains 13 residues. Here the CDR3 reads CSVRGGYNEKLFF. The CDR3 DNA reads as TGCAGCGTAAGGGGGGGATATAATGAAAAACTGTTTTTT. Drawing the rest from reference TRBV29-1 and TRBJ1-4, the complete variable domain is SAVISQKPSRDICQRGTSLTIQCQVDSQVTMMFWYRQQPGQSLTLIATANQGSEATYESGFVIDKFPISRPNLTFSTLTVSNMSPEDSSIYLCSVRGGYNEKLFFGSGTQLSVL.

This clonotype came up many times. The genes are TRBV11-3 and TRBJ2-1, with TRBD2 matching over 12 bases. J lost 9 bases, V lost 4 bases, and 7 bases had no gene match. The CDR3 length is 15 residues. The germline gives CDR1 SGHNT, CDR2 YENEEA. The CDR3 here is CASSSSGRASAEQFF. DNA of the CDR3: TGTGCCAGCAGCTCTAGCGGGAGGGCCAGCGCTGAGCAGTTCTTC.

V usage is TRBV19 and J usage is TRBJ2-1; no definite D call. Trimming took off 8 bases at V and 0 bases at J, with 11 bases between the two ends. The CDR3 runs to 14 residues. From germline, CDR1 is LNHDA and CDR2 SQIVND (reference sequence). The CDR3 spells CASRSLSSYNEQFF. CDR3 in DNA: TGTGCCAGTCGTTCCTTAAGCTCCTACAATGAGCAGTTCTTC.

There are a few counts of this clonotype. The J gene is TRBJ2-3, the V gene TRBV11-2, with 10 positions matching TRBD1. Per germline, CDR1 SGHAT and CDR2 FQNNGV. V lost 6 bases and J lost 2; bases outside the gene matches: 23. The CDR3 contains 21 residues. This chain's CDR3 is CASSFGPGDRGRVGPTDTQYF. In DNA, the CDR3 is TGTGCCAGCAGTTTCGGACCGGGGGACAGGGGCCGCGTGGGACCCACAGATACGCAGTATTTT. The whole variable domain, filled in from reference TRBV11-2 and TRBJ2-3, reads EAGVAQSPRYKIIEKRQSVAFWCNPISGHATLYWYQQILGQGPKLLIQFQNNGVVDDSQLPKDRFSAERLKGVDSTLKIQPAKLEDSAVYLCASSFGPGDRGRVGPTDTQYFGPGTRLTVL.

This clonotype has more than one count but fewer than ten. This chain connects TRBV7-9 to TRBJ2-7; weak D call: TRBD1 (6 bases). The germline gives CDR1 SEHNR, CDR2 FQNEAQ (reference sequence). CDR3 length: 12 residues. Between the trimmed V and J ends, which lost 4 bases and 4 bases, there was a span of 8 bases. CDR3 nucleotide sequence: TGTGCCAGCAGCTCAGGACAGTACGAGCAGTACGTC. Protein product: CASSSGQYEQYV.

This clonotype was counted only a few times. This chain connects TRBV7-2 to TRBJ2-3; 13 bases fit TRBD2. V was pared by 5 bases and J by 3 bases, with 2 bases of the junction left unmatched. This CDR3 has 15 residues. Germline CDR1 SGHTA, CDR2 FQGNSA. The CDR3 here is CASSAGLAGTDTQYF. DNA of the CDR3: TGTGCCAGCAGCGCGGGACTAGCGGGGACAGATACGCAGTATTTT.

V gene TRBV29-1 combines with J gene TRBJ1-5, with 7 positions matching TRBD1. CDR1 and CDR2 (germline): SQVTM, ANQGSEA. This CDR3 is 12 amino acids long. Germline trimming cut 8 bases from V and 5 bases from J; bases unmatched to any gene: 6. The CDR3 protein is CSTRQGDQPQHF. CDR3 DNA sequence: TGCAGCACGAGACAGGGAGATCAGCCCCAGCATTTT. The whole variable domain, filled in from reference TRBV29-1 and TRBJ1-5, reads SAVISQKPSRDICQRGTSLTIQCQVDSQVTMMFWYRQQPGQSLTLIATANQGSEATYESGFVIDKFPISRPNLTFSTLTVSNMSPEDSSIYLCSTRQGDQPQHFGDGTRLSIL.

This clonotype was seen only a few times. The chain joins TRBV7-2 to TRBJ1-1; D gene uncertain. Looked up from germline, CDR1 is SGHTA and CDR2 is FQGNSA. V was clipped by 3 bases and J by 5 bases, with 10 bases between them. This CDR3 spans 13 amino acids. The chain's CDR3 is CASSLGLWTEAFF. The CDR3 DNA sequence: TGTGCCAGCAGCTTGGGTTTGTGGACTGAAGCTTTCTTT.

Ten or more counts support this clonotype. The V gene is TRBV15, the J gene TRBJ2-1; D is unresolved. Germline assignment: CDR1 LNHNV and CDR2 YYDKDF (reference sequence). The CDR3 runs 15 residues. The ends were cut back, 0 bases at V and 3 bases at J, with 9 bases in the middle. CDR3 residues: CATSRDPDFYNEQFF. The CDR3 nucleotides read TGTGCCACCAGCAGAGATCCCGACTTCTACAATGAGCAGTTCTTC. The full variable domain, completed using reference TRBV15 and TRBJ2-1, is DAMVIQNPRYQVTQFGKPVTLSCSQTLNHNVMYWYQQKSSQAPKLLFHYYDKDFNNEADTPDNFQSRRPNTSFCFLDIRSPGLGDTAMYLCATSRDPDFYNEQFFGPGTRLTVL.

In this sample, this clonotype turned up a few times. The rearrangement uses TRBV5-1 and TRBJ2-1; D possibly uses TRBD1 or TRBD2 (8 bases each). The CDR3 runs to 14 residues. The ends were cut back, 7 bases at V and 9 bases at J, with 20 bases in the middle. CDR1 SGHRS and CDR2 YFSETQ come from the germline V gene. The CDR3 sequence is CASAGGQAGREQFF. CDR3 DNA: TGCGCCAGCGCGGGGGGACAGGCGGGGCGTGAGCAGTTCTTC.

The rearrangement joins TRBV6-2 or TRBV6-3 to TRBJ1-2, with a possible D match to TRBD1 (5 bases). This CDR3 spans 12 amino acids. Deletions cut 6 bases from V and 5 bases from J, with 10 bases between. CDR1 is MNHEY and CDR2 is SVGEGT in the germline V gene. CDR3 sequence reads: CASRSQAYGYTF. Written as DNA, the CDR3 is TGTGCCAGCAGATCACAGGCGTATGGCTACACCTTC.

This clonotype was counted a few times. The CDR3 spells CSAGDELSDTQYF. The DNA for the CDR3 is TGCAGCGCGGGGGACGAGCTTTCGGATACGCAGTATTTT. The chain is built from TRBV29-1 and TRBJ2-3; D possibly corresponds to TRBD2 (6 bases). With 7 bases removed from V and 6 bases from J, the gap between germline ends came to 17 bases. The CDR3 loop spans 13 amino acids. Germline-derived CDR1 and CDR2 are SQVTM and ANQGSEA.